This T cell receptor (beta chain) came from a study of T-cell reconstitution after alpha-beta-depleted transplantation in children. V was trimmed by 4 bases and J by 0 bases, leaving 11 bases between them. Germline V gene sequence: CDR1 SGHRS, CDR2 YFSETQ. The CDR3 is 15 residues long. This clonotype has only a few counts. Preparation of the TCRbeta library was carried out with unique molecular identifiers. TCRdb fed the PCR reads into MiXCR, producing one record per CDR3 protein. Of around 680,000 distinct CDR3 sequences listed, around 16% are singletons. The chain uses TRBV5-1 and TRBJ1-3; D is undetermined. The TCR originated in a human donor who donated a stem cell graft to a child with acute myeloid leukemia. The source was PBMCs from the stem cell graft donor, collected from the stem cell graft. The CDR3 region is CASSKGESSGNTIYF. CDR3 in DNA: TGCGCCAGCAGCAAAGGTGAGAGCTCTGGAAACACCATATATTTT.